Listed below are T cell receptor beta chains from one sample, sequenced in a study of cytomegalovirus exposure and HLA in healthy donors. Here immunoSEQ multiplex PCR was the method, and the copy in TCRdb shows in-frame clones only, minus some. Of 200,000 or so clones in the sample, roughly 80% were seen once. Sequencing was performed on PBMCs. Receptors were obtained from a male donor in good health and CMV-seronegative. CDR3s include the opening cysteine and the closing phenylalanine or tryptophan. Each record gives: V gene, J gene, clone size, D gene, CDR3 protein, CDR3 DNA. The D gene is left open where the match is weak. Where a row states a size, it is once, few, many or the class of an expanded clone; other rows omit it.

v_gene: TRBV12-5; j_gene: TRBJ1-2; abundance: .; d_gene: TRBD1; CDR3aa: CASGLAPDVDRDYGYTF; CDR3nt: TGTGCTAGTGGTTTGGCTCCTGATGTGGACAGGGACTATGGCTACACCTTC
v_gene: TRBV6-1; j_gene: TRBJ1-4; abundance: .; d_gene: TRBD1; CDR3aa: CASRTGTTEKLFF; CDR3nt: TGTGCCAGCAGGACAGGGACCACTGAAAAACTGTTTTTT
v_gene: TRBV10-3; j_gene: TRBJ2-3; abundance: .; d_gene: TRBD2; CDR3aa: CAIALGTSLTDTQYF; CDR3nt: TGTGCCATCGCTCTAGGGACTAGCCTCACAGATACGCAGTATTTT
v_gene: TRBV18; j_gene: TRBJ2-3; abundance: .; d_gene: TRBD2; CDR3aa: CASSPRVSGADTQYF; CDR3nt: TGTGCCAGCTCACCACGGGTTAGCGGGGCAGATACGCAGTATTTT
v_gene: TRBV5-6; j_gene: TRBJ2-3; abundance: .; d_gene: .; CDR3aa: CASSLIDTATDTQYF; CDR3nt: TGTGCCAGCAGCTTAATCGACACCGCCACAGATACGCAGTATTTT
v_gene: TRBV6-5; j_gene: TRBJ2-1; abundance: .; d_gene: .; CDR3aa: CASNPLASYNEQFF; CDR3nt: TGTGCCAGCAACCCTCTAGCTTCCTACAATGAGCAGTTCTTC
v_gene: TRBV19; j_gene: TRBJ1-1; abundance: .; d_gene: .; CDR3aa: CASRFGGEYTEAFF; CDR3nt: TGTGCCAGTAGGTTCGGGGGGGAGTACACTGAAGCTTTCTTT
v_gene: TRBV27; j_gene: TRBJ2-7; abundance: once; d_gene: TRBD2; CDR3aa: CASSPGLASHEQYF; CDR3nt: TGTGCCAGCAGCCCGGGACTAGCGTCCCACGAGCAGTACTTC
v_gene: TRBV27; j_gene: TRBJ2-7; abundance: .; d_gene: TRBD1; CDR3aa: CASSLWGQGNNEQYF; CDR3nt: TGTGCCAGCAGTTTATGGGGACAGGGGAACAACGAGCAGTACTTC
v_gene: TRBV25-1; j_gene: TRBJ1-3; abundance: .; d_gene: TRBD1; CDR3aa: CASSEAGQSGNTIYF; CDR3nt: TGTGCCAGCAGTGAGGCGGGACAGAGTGGAAACACCATATATTTT
v_gene: TRBV7-3; j_gene: TRBJ2-7; abundance: .; d_gene: .; CDR3aa: CASSMEGASYEQYF; CDR3nt: TGTGCCAGCAGTATGGAGGGGGCGTCCTACGAGCAGTACTTC
v_gene: TRBV7-2; j_gene: TRBJ2-1; abundance: .; d_gene: .; CDR3aa: CASSLVYEQFF; CDR3nt: TGTGCCAGCAGCTTAGTCTATGAGCAGTTCTTC
v_gene: TRBV6-6; j_gene: TRBJ2-7; abundance: once; d_gene: TRBD2; CDR3aa: CASSFGLAGRSYEQYF; CDR3nt: TGTGCCAGCAGTTTCGGACTAGCGGGACGATCCTACGAGCAGTACTTC
v_gene: TRBV19; j_gene: TRBJ1-5; abundance: .; d_gene: TRBD1; CDR3aa: CASSRQGDQPQHF; CDR3nt: TGTGCCAGTAGCAGACAGGGGGACCAGCCCCAGCATTTT
v_gene: TRBV6-6; j_gene: TRBJ2-3; abundance: .; d_gene: TRBD2; CDR3aa: CASSYPTSGSPDTQYF; CDR3nt: TGTGCCAGCAGTTACCCGACTAGCGGGAGTCCAGATACGCAGTATTTT
v_gene: TRBV6-5; j_gene: TRBJ2-1; abundance: .; d_gene: .; CDR3aa: CASSYNRGHDEQFF; CDR3nt: TGTGCCAGCAGTTACAATAGGGGTCACGATGAGCAGTTCTTC
v_gene: TRBV7-3; j_gene: TRBJ2-3; abundance: .; d_gene: TRBD2; CDR3aa: CASSSGGTYTDTQYF; CDR3nt: TGTGCCAGCAGTAGCGGGGGGACTTACACAGATACGCAGTATTTT
v_gene: TRBV6-1; j_gene: TRBJ1-2; abundance: .; d_gene: TRBD1; CDR3aa: CASSGDRADYGYTF; CDR3nt: TGTGCCAGCAGTGGAGACAGGGCAGACTATGGCTACACCTTC
v_gene: TRBV10-3; j_gene: TRBJ2-3; abundance: .; d_gene: .; CDR3aa: CAISGFGSGGSDTQYF; CDR3nt: TGTGCCATCAGTGGGTTCGGTAGCGGAGGGTCAGATACGCAGTATTTT
v_gene: TRBV27; j_gene: TRBJ1-2; abundance: .; d_gene: .; CDR3aa: CASSWGVSYGYTF; CDR3nt: TGTGCCAGCAGCTGGGGGGTGAGCTATGGCTACACCTTC
v_gene: TRBV7-2; j_gene: TRBJ1-4; abundance: few; d_gene: .; CDR3aa: CASSASGRGANEKLFF; CDR3nt: TGTGCCAGCAGCGCCAGTGGTAGGGGTGCTAATGAAAAACTGTTTTTT
v_gene: TRBV6-1; j_gene: TRBJ2-2; abundance: .; d_gene: .; CDR3aa: CASSGTYRANTGELFF; CDR3nt: TGTGCCAGCAGTGGGACCTACAGGGCGAACACCGGGGAGCTGTTTTTT
v_gene: TRBV18; j_gene: TRBJ2-3; abundance: .; d_gene: .; CDR3aa: CASSPGTADTQYF; CDR3nt: TGTGCCAGCTCACCTGGGACTGCAGATACGCAGTATTTT
v_gene: TRBV6-1; j_gene: TRBJ2-1; abundance: .; d_gene: .; CDR3aa: CASGGASSSYNEQFF; CDR3nt: TGTGCCAGCGGAGGCGCATCGAGCTCCTACAATGAGCAGTTCTTC
v_gene: TRBV7-9; j_gene: TRBJ2-7; abundance: .; d_gene: .; CDR3aa: CASKIGGYDEQYF; CDR3nt: TGTGCCAGCAAAATCGGAGGGTACGACGAGCAGTACTTC
v_gene: TRBV27; j_gene: TRBJ2-3; abundance: .; d_gene: .; CDR3aa: CASSSGLSGQYF; CDR3nt: TGTGCCAGCAGTTCCGGACTTAGCGGGCAGTATTTT
v_gene: TRBV5-4; j_gene: TRBJ2-7; abundance: few; d_gene: TRBD2; CDR3aa: CASSFGTSGDPYEQYF; CDR3nt: TGTGCCAGCAGCTTCGGGACTAGCGGGGACCCCTACGAGCAGTACTTC
v_gene: TRBV5-6; j_gene: TRBJ1-1; abundance: few; d_gene: .; CDR3aa: CASAGVNTEAFF; CDR3nt: TGTGCCAGCGCCGGGGTTAACACTGAAGCTTTCTTT
v_gene: TRBV7-8; j_gene: TRBJ2-7; abundance: .; d_gene: .; CDR3aa: CASSINPSSYEQYF; CDR3nt: TGTGCCAGCAGCATCAACCCGAGCTCCTACGAGCAGTACTTC
v_gene: TRBV19; j_gene: TRBJ2-4; abundance: .; d_gene: .; CDR3aa: CASSPRETIAKNIQYF; CDR3nt: TGTGCCAGTAGTCCTCGAGAGACTATAGCCAAAAACATTCAGTACTTC
v_gene: TRBV25-1; j_gene: TRBJ2-5; abundance: .; d_gene: .; CDR3aa: CASSEMGQGQETQYF; CDR3nt: TGTGCCAGCAGTGAAATGGGCCAGGGGCAAGAGACCCAGTACTTC
v_gene: TRBV28; j_gene: TRBJ2-7; abundance: .; d_gene: TRBD1; CDR3aa: CASSPYRGQPEQYF; CDR3nt: TGTGCCAGCAGTCCGTACAGGGGGCAGCCCGAGCAGTACTTC
v_gene: TRBV27; j_gene: TRBJ2-7; abundance: .; d_gene: TRBD2; CDR3aa: CASSLRVAGGPYEQYF; CDR3nt: TGTGCCAGCAGTTTAAGGGTAGCGGGAGGGCCTTACGAGCAGTACTTC
v_gene: TRBV6-1; j_gene: TRBJ1-5; abundance: few; d_gene: .; CDR3aa: CASSETYSDSQPQHF; CDR3nt: TGTGCCAGCAGTGAAACCTATTCAGACAGCCAGCCCCAGCATTTT
v_gene: TRBV19; j_gene: TRBJ1-5; abundance: .; d_gene: TRBD1; CDR3aa: CASSTGQGINQPQHF; CDR3nt: TGTGCCAGTAGTACGGGACAGGGGATCAATCAGCCCCAGCATTTT
v_gene: TRBV19; j_gene: TRBJ2-3; abundance: .; d_gene: .; CDR3aa: CASSMIRGTDTQYF; CDR3nt: TGTGCCAGTAGTATGATTAGAGGCACAGATACGCAGTATTTT
v_gene: TRBV6-5; j_gene: TRBJ1-4; abundance: .; d_gene: .; CDR3aa: CASSNRANEKLFF; CDR3nt: TGTGCCAGCAGTAACAGAGCTAATGAAAAACTGTTTTTT
v_gene: TRBV28; j_gene: TRBJ1-2; abundance: .; d_gene: TRBD1; CDR3aa: CASREQGSDYGYTF; CDR3nt: TGTGCCAGCCGAGAACAGGGGTCGGACTATGGCTACACCTTC
v_gene: TRBV4-1; j_gene: TRBJ2-2; abundance: few; d_gene: .; CDR3aa: CASSLRNFAGQFTGELFF; CDR3nt: TGCGCCAGCAGCCTTAGGAATTTCGCGGGACAGTTCACCGGGGAGCTGTTTTTT
v_gene: TRBV18; j_gene: TRBJ1-1; abundance: few; d_gene: .; CDR3aa: CASSPTGLPLNTEAFF; CDR3nt: TGTGCCAGCTCACCAACAGGGTTGCCTTTGAACACTGAAGCTTTCTTT
v_gene: TRBV7-2; j_gene: TRBJ1-4; abundance: once; d_gene: .; CDR3aa: CASSWGGSANEKLFF; CDR3nt: TGTGCCAGCAGCTGGGGCGGCTCTGCTAATGAAAAACTGTTTTTT
v_gene: TRBV5-1; j_gene: TRBJ2-7; abundance: .; d_gene: TRBD2; CDR3aa: CASSLSSGSIAYEQYF; CDR3nt: TGCGCCAGCAGCTTGAGTAGCGGGAGCATCGCCTACGAGCAGTACTTC
v_gene: TRBV5-1; j_gene: TRBJ2-7; abundance: .; d_gene: .; CDR3aa: CASSLDRATSYEQYF; CDR3nt: TGCGCCAGCAGCTTGGACAGGGCTACCTCCTACGAGCAGTACTTC
v_gene: TRBV5-8; j_gene: TRBJ2-7; abundance: .; d_gene: TRBD1; CDR3aa: CASSFDRGYEQYF; CDR3nt: TGTGCCAGCAGCTTCGACAGGGGCTACGAGCAGTACTTC
v_gene: TRBV28; j_gene: TRBJ2-1; abundance: .; d_gene: .; CDR3aa: CASSSTAPSEQFF; CDR3nt: TGTGCCAGCAGTTCGACAGCTCCGAGTGAGCAGTTCTTC